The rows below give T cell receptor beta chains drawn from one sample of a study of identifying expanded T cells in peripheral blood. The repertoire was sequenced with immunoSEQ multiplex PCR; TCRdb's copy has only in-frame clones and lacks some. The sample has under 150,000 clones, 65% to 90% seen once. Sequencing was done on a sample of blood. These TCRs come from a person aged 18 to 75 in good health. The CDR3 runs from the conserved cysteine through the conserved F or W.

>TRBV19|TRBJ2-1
CASVNLRTSGNNEQFF
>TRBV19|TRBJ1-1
CASSKRDRDYTEAFF
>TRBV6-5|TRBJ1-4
CASRADGLNEKLFF
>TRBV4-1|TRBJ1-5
CASRDRDRVSQPQHF
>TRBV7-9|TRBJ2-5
CASSGTGETQYF
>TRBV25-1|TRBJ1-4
CASSVSEKLFF
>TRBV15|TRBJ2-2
CATSSGDRFRTGELFF
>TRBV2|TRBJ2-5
CASSLGPPETQYF
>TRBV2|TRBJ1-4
CASTREGPNEKLFF
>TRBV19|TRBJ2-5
CASSSQVAETQYF
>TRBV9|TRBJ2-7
CASSVASGGLSYEQYF